Below, 27 T cell receptor beta chains from the same sample are listed, as sequenced in a study of T cell clonality in common variable immunodeficiency. Antigen specificity for these receptors is unknown. Study-wide results and limits: In common variable immunodeficiency, TCR beta chains reportedly carried fewer deletions and N-nucleotide insertions.

Generated by immunoSEQ multiplex PCR, the TCRdb table keeps only in-frame clones and is missing some. The sample gives around 15,000 clones, none seen only once, and the top ten clones hold around an eighth. Sequencing was performed on peripheral blood mononuclear cells. The receptor set was obtained from a human donor with common variable immunodeficiency.

This clone was counted a few times. CDR3 DNA (partial): TGTGCCAGCACCGCCGTAGGGTATAATTCACCC. Its protein product is CASTAVGYNSP. The full CDR3 protein reads CASTAVGYNSPLHF. This rearrangement joins TRBV7-6 to TRBJ1-6; no reliable D call. The read finishes 3 residues shy of the CDR3 end, and the germline J gene is used to complete it. The CDR3 is made up of 14 amino acids. Germline V gene sequence: CDR1 SGHVS, CDR2 FNYEAQ. V lost 7 bases, J lost 4 bases, and 11 bases lay in between.

This clone came up a few times. The missing CDR3 end, 3 residues past where the read stops, is filled in from the germline J gene. The V gene is TRBV19, the J gene TRBJ2-2; TRBD1 agrees at 8 bases. V lost 6 bases, J lost 1 base, and 10 bases stayed unmatched. Germline CDR1 reads LNHDA; CDR2 reads SQIVND (reference sequence). There are 17 residues in the CDR3. The CDR3 sequence is CASSRTRGQGNTGELFF. The CDR3 DNA, read in part, is TGTGCCAGTAGCAGAACCAGGGGGCAGGGGAACACCGGGGAG.

Only a few counts were recorded for this clone. The read terminates 3 residues ahead of where the CDR3 ends, so the germline J gene completes it. The V call is TRBV7-2, the J call TRBJ1-1; D remains unclear. V gave up 6 bases and J gave up 1 base, with 12 bases separating them. This CDR3 has 14 residues. Germline assignment: CDR1 SGHTA and CDR2 FQGNSA. CDR3 protein: CASSRGFGNTEAFF. The sequenced part of the CDR3 DNA is TGTGCCAGCAGTCGCGGGTTCGGGAACACTGAA.

This clone was picked up a small number of times. Coverage ceases 3 residues before the CDR3 finishes, and the germline J gene fills in the end. This chain uses TRBV2 with TRBJ2-1; TRBD1 might be the D (5 bases). V was shortened by 1 base and J by 0 bases, with 7 bases between the two germline ends. CDR1 and CDR2 (germline): SNHLY, FYNNEI. This CDR3 spans 15 amino acids. The CDR3 loop is CASSEGQSSYNEQFF. The sequenced part of the CDR3 DNA is TGTGCCAGCAGTGAAGGACAGAGCTCCTACAATGAG.

This clone was counted many times. The read finishes 3 residues shy of the CDR3 end, and the germline J gene is used to complete it. The chain combines TRBV2 with TRBJ2-5; 8 bases align to TRBD2. CDR1 and CDR2 (germline): SNHLY, FYNNEI. The CDR3 contains 11 residues. V was pared by 10 bases and J by 3 bases, with 1 base of the junction left unmatched. Incomplete CDR3 DNA: TGTGCCACCGGGGGGGAAGAGACC. Translated: CATGGEET. The whole CDR3 region reads CATGGEETQYF.

This clone was picked up a small number of times. The observed sequence ends 3 residues before the CDR3 terminus, with the missing tail filled in from the germline J gene. The chain combines TRBV14 with TRBJ2-7; D may be TRBD1 (6 bases). V was shortened by 4 bases and J by 4 bases, with 20 bases between the two germline ends. Germline lookup yields CDR1 SGHDN and CDR2 FVKESK. CDR3 length: 16 residues. The covered CDR3 bases are TGTGCCAGCAGCCTATCCGGGACAATTCTTCTTTACGAG. Translated, it gives CASSLSGTILLYE. The full CDR3 protein reads CASSLSGTILLYEQYF.

Worth noting for this clone: The read finishes 3 residues shy of the CDR3 end, and the germline J gene is used to complete it. V usage is TRBV7-9 and J usage is TRBJ1-6; D unclear. The V gene lost 1 base and the J gene lost 8 bases, with 12 bases spanning the gap. The CDR3 runs to 15 residues. The germline CDR1 and CDR2 sequences are SEHNR and FQNEAQ (reference sequence). The DNA read from the CDR3 is TGTGCCAGCAGCTTAGTAAGCTTTTTCTATTCACCC. Encoded protein: CASSLVSFFYSP. The entire CDR3 is CASSLVSFFYSPLHF.

This clone was seen a few times. The sequenced fragment ends 3 residues before the CDR3 boundary, so the rest is inferred from the germline J gene. This chain joins TRBV6-2 or TRBV6-3 and TRBJ2-7; D remains ambiguous. Germline CDR1 is MNHEY and CDR2 is SVGEGT. With 1 base removed from V and 1 base from J, the gap between germline ends came to 8 bases. The CDR3 is made up of 14 amino acids. The CDR3 bases that were read are TGTGCCAGCAGTTACTATAGCCAATCCTACGAG. It yields the protein CASSYYSQSYE. The CDR3 as a whole reads CASSYYSQSYEQYF.

This clone is medium-sized (0.01 to 0.1%) in the sample. With the read ending 3 residues before the CDR3 end, the germline J gene is used to fill in that end. V gene TRBV14 combines with J gene TRBJ2-5; 8 bases match TRBD2. Trimming took 8 bases from V and 5 from J; bases not matched to a gene: 7. Germline V gives CDR1 SGHDN, CDR2 FVKESK. This CDR3 spans 13 amino acids. The CDR3 DNA, read in part, is TGTGCCAGCCGGCGGGGGGCCGCGGAGACC. Translated, it gives CASRRGAAET. The complete CDR3 sequence is CASRRGAAETQYF.

Partial CDR3 DNA: TGTGCCAGCTCACCAGCCGGGACAGGGGCAACTAATGAAAAA. Protein sequence: CASSPAGTGATNEK. The entire CDR3 sequence reads CASSPAGTGATNEKLFF. The V and J genes are TRBV18 and TRBJ1-4, with 10 bases that match TRBD1. The DNA ends 3 residues before the CDR3 does, and the rest of the CDR3 is filled in from the germline J gene. Per germline, CDR1 KGHSH and CDR2 LQKENI. The CDR3 runs 17 residues. Trimming cost V 2 bases and J 0 bases; bases outside gene matches: 3.

This clone was recorded a few times. Read coverage stops 3 residues before the CDR3 terminus; the germline J gene supplies the remainder. The V call is TRBV30, the J call TRBJ2-5, with a tentative D call TRBD2 (5 bases). Germline V lookup: CDR1 GTSNPN, CDR2 SVGIG (reference sequence). This CDR3 has 17 residues. The V end lost 0 bases, the J end lost 4 bases, and 21 bases lay between the germline ends. Incomplete CDR3 DNA: TGTGCCTGGAGTGTGTCCGGAGTATCCGGGGTTGGAGAGACC. As protein: CAWSVSGVSGVGET. The entire CDR3 is CAWSVSGVSGVGETQYF.

On this clone itself: The sequenced fragment ends 3 residues before the CDR3 boundary, so the rest is inferred from the germline J gene. J is TRBJ2-1 and V is TRBV5-1, with TRBD2 matching over 13 bases. Germline V gene data show CDR1 as SGHRS and CDR2 as YFSETQ. J gave up 2 bases and V 2 bases, and 1 base lay outside the gene matches. The CDR3 runs to 16 residues. The CDR3 sequence is CASSLLAGGAYNEQFF. The CDR3 bases that were read are TGCGCCAGCAGCTTACTAGCGGGGGGGGCCTACAATGAG.

Points on this clone: The CDR3 goes on 3 residues after the read ends, and that part is filled in from the germline J gene. The chain is built from TRBV19 and TRBJ2-1; TRBD2 is a possible D gene (5 bases). The CDR3 totals 14 residues. Germline CDR1 and CDR2: LNHDA and SQIVND (reference sequence). Trimming took 1 base from V and 4 from J, leaving 8 bases between them. The CDR3 DNA, read in part, is TGTGCCAGTAGTATAGGTCTAGCATACAATGAG. It yields the protein CASSIGLAYNE. The full CDR3 is CASSIGLAYNEQFF.

In this sample, this clone turned up a few times. The CDR3 is cut off 3 residues early in the read; its end comes from the germline J gene. The chain joins TRBV7-2 to TRBJ2-5, with 10 positions matching TRBD2. Germline V gene data show CDR1 as SGHTA and CDR2 as FQGNSA. V gave up 3 bases and J gave up 1 base; unmatched junction bases: 2. This CDR3 has 15 amino acids. Incomplete CDR3 DNA: TGTGCCAGCAGCTTGCAGCGGGGGGGCCAAGAGACC. Its protein product is CASSLQRGGQET. Given in full, the CDR3 is CASSLQRGGQETQYF.

This clone has just a few counts. The read ends 3 residues shy of where the CDR3 ends; the end is completed using the germline J gene. The rearrangement links TRBV13 to TRBJ2-1; 9 nucleotides match TRBD2. The V gene end was trimmed by 0 bases and the J gene end by 9 bases; junction bases not matched to a gene: 6. The germline V gene encodes CDR1 PRHDT and CDR2 FYEKMQ (reference sequence). This CDR3 region has 15 residues. CDR3: CASSLGRGGRGEQFF. The sequenced CDR3 bases are TGTGCCAGCAGCTTAGGGCGGGGGGGCCGTGGTGAG. Drawing the rest from reference TRBV13 and TRBJ2-1, the complete variable domain is AAGVIQSPRHLIKEKRETATLKCYPIPRHDTVYWYQQGPGQDPQFLISFYEKMQSDKGSIPDRFSAQQFSDYHSELNMSSLELGDSALYFCASSLGRGGRGEQFFGPGTRLTVL.

In this sample, this clone turned up a few times. The read terminates 3 residues ahead of where the CDR3 ends, so the germline J gene completes it. The V gene is TRBV18, the J gene TRBJ2-1; weak D call: TRBD1 (5 bases). CDR1 and CDR2 from the germline V gene are KGHSH and LQKENI. V dropped 4 bases and J dropped 7 bases, with 11 bases sitting between them. The CDR3 is 13 amino acids. CDR3 DNA, as far as it was read: TGTGCCAGCTCACGGACATTATCAAATGAG. It translates to CASSRTLSNE. The CDR3 reads in full as CASSRTLSNEQFF.

At least ten counts were recorded for this clone. The DNA ends 3 residues before the CDR3 does, and the rest of the CDR3 is filled in from the germline J gene. This chain joins TRBV20-1 and TRBJ2-7; 8 nucleotides match TRBD2. The V gene's germline CDR1 is DFQATT and CDR2 SNEGSKA (reference sequence). Losses at the gene ends were 0 bases for V and 0 bases for J; bases not matched to a gene: 4. CDR3 length: 15 residues. The sequenced part of the CDR3 DNA is TGCAGTGCTAGAGATCCCAGCGGGGGCTCCTACGAG. Amino acid sequence: CSARDPSGGSYE. The CDR3 in its entirety is CSARDPSGGSYEQYF.

Comment on this clone: The CDR3 end is not reached by the read, which stops 3 residues before it; the germline J gene fills it in. This chain links TRBV5-1 with TRBJ1-4; 8 nucleotides match TRBD1. The CDR3 sequence is 15 residues long. The junction had 5 bases not matched to a gene; V was cut back by 3 bases and J by 4 bases. Germline V CDR1 and CDR2: SGHRS, YFSETQ. CDR3 region: CASSYTGGGNEKLFF. The DNA read from the CDR3 is TGCGCCAGCAGCTATACAGGGGGAGGTAATGAAAAA.

This clone was counted only a few times. The CDR3 is cut off 3 residues early in the read; its end comes from the germline J gene. The V and J genes are TRBV11-1 and TRBJ2-6; D is uncertain. This CDR3 contains 14 residues. Germline CDR1 reads SGHAT; CDR2 reads FQDESV (reference sequence). The V end was cut by 5 bases, the J end by 4 bases, with 9 bases between. The CDR3 bases that were read are TGTGCCAGCAGCCCTTTTAAAGGGGCCAACGTC. Translating it yields CASSPFKGANV. The full-length CDR3 reads as CASSPFKGANVLTF.

This clone was counted many times. The read stops 3 residues short of the end of the CDR3; the missing end is completed from the germline J gene. V usage is TRBV7-8 and J usage is TRBJ2-1, with TRBD2 matching 8 bases. The CDR3 contains 15 residues. Per the germline V gene, CDR1 is SGHVS and CDR2 is FQNEAQ. V shed 6 bases, J shed 4 bases, and the junction held 8 bases outside the gene matches. The covered CDR3 bases are TGTGCCAGCAGATTCGCGGGGGGATTATACAATGAG. Translating gives CASRFAGGLYNE. The entire CDR3 protein reads CASRFAGGLYNEQFF. Variable domain in full (rest from reference TRBV7-8 and TRBJ2-1): GAGVSQSPRYKVAKRGQDVALRCDPISGHVSLFWYQQALGQGPEFLTYFQNEAQLDKSGLPSDRFFAERPEGSVSTLKIQRTQQEDSAVYLCASRFAGGLYNEQFFGPGTRLTVL.

As concerns this clone: The CDR3 end lies 3 residues beyond the end of the read and is filled in from the germline J gene. The rearrangement joins TRBV2 to TRBJ2-2, with 7 bases fitting TRBD1. V dropped 1 base and J dropped 2; count of bases not matched to a gene: 1. The germline V gene has CDR1 SNHLY and CDR2 FYNNEI. The CDR3 runs 15 residues. Here the CDR3 reads CASSEGDRNTGELFF. Partial CDR3 DNA: TGTGCCAGCAGTGAAGGGGACAGAAACACCGGGGAG. Full variable domain (missing parts from reference TRBV2 and TRBJ2-2): EPEVTQTPSHQVTQMGQEVILRCVPISNHLYFYWYRQILGQKVEFLVSFYNNEISEKSEIFDDQFSVERPDGSNFTLKIRSTKLEDSAMYFCASSEGDRNTGELFFGEGSRLTVL.

This clone was detected a few times. The read comes to an end 3 residues before the CDR3 does, leaving the germline J gene to fill in the end. The chain recombines TRBV7-6 with TRBJ2-5; 11 bases are shared with TRBD2. V lost 5 bases and J lost 5; bases outside the gene matches: 7. Germline lookup yields CDR1 SGHVS and CDR2 FNYEAQ. The CDR3 is made up of 15 amino acids. The CDR3 spells CASSGSSGGMETQYF. CDR3 bases read: TGTGCCAGCAGCGGTTCTAGCGGGGGGATGGAGACC. The variable domain in full, completed from reference TRBV7-6 and TRBJ2-5, reads GAGVSQSPRYKVTKRGQDVALRCDPISGHVSLYWYRQALGQGPEFLTYFNYEAQQDKSGLPNDRFSAERPEGSISTLTIQRTEQRDSAMYRCASSGSSGGMETQYFGPGTRLLVL.

Concerning this clone itself: The read comes to an end 3 residues before the CDR3 does, leaving the germline J gene to fill in the end. The chain employs TRBV7-9 and TRBJ2-1; unclear D gene. Germline V gene sequence: CDR1 SEHNR, CDR2 FQNEAQ (reference sequence). V dropped 5 bases and J dropped 1 base, with 12 bases sitting between them. The CDR3 is 15 residues long. CDR3 residues: CASSSKLPSYNEQFF. The CDR3 DNA, read in part, is TGTGCCAGCAGCAGCAAGCTCCCGTCCTACAATGAG.

A word on this clone: Read sequence stops 3 residues before the CDR3 end, and the germline J gene provides the missing end. The V call is TRBV30, the J call TRBJ2-5, with D possibly TRBD2 on 6 matching bases. This CDR3 comprises 13 residues. V lost 1 base and J 1 base, leaving 7 bases between the germline ends. Germline values: CDR1 GTSNPN, CDR2 SVGIG (reference sequence). The covered CDR3 bases are TGTGCCTGGAGTGGGGACTTCCAAGAGACC. It translates to CAWSGDFQET. The CDR3 in full is CAWSGDFQETQYF.

Notes on this clone: The observed sequence ends 3 residues before the CDR3 terminus, with the missing tail filled in from the germline J gene. V is TRBV20-1 and J is TRBJ2-5; 12 bases fit TRBD2. The V and J ends lost 7 bases and 1 base, in that order; junction bases with no gene match: 4. This CDR3 region has 14 residues. Germline loops: CDR1 DFQATT, CDR2 SNEGSKA (reference sequence). This chain's CDR3 is CSGLAGGLQETQYF. The sequenced part of the CDR3 DNA is TGCAGTGGTCTAGCGGGGGGGCTCCAAGAGACC.

A word on this clone: The read ends 3 residues before the CDR3 terminus; that terminus is restored from the germline J gene. The chain links TRBV20-1 to TRBJ2-7; possibly TRBD1 for D (6 bases). Deletions cut 3 bases from V and 1 base from J, with 10 bases between. The CDR3 runs 13 residues. Germline V gives CDR1 DFQATT, CDR2 SNEGSKA (reference sequence). Incomplete CDR3 DNA: TGCAGTGCTAGGCTGACAGGTTCCTACGAG. Encoded protein: CSARLTGSYE. The whole CDR3 is CSARLTGSYEQYF.

In its sample, this clone ranks as medium-sized (0.01 to 0.1%). Read coverage stops 3 residues before the CDR3 terminus; the germline J gene supplies the remainder. J is TRBJ2-7 and V is TRBV20-1; possibly TRBD2 for D (6 bases). This CDR3 is 15 amino acids long. V shed 3 bases and J shed 3 bases, with 18 bases lying between them. Germline CDR1 DFQATT, CDR2 SNEGSKA (reference sequence). The sequenced part of the CDR3 DNA is TGCAGTGCTAGCTCAGCGGGTAAACAGGTCTACGAG. It encodes CSASSAGKQVYE. The CDR3 as a whole reads CSASSAGKQVYEQYF.